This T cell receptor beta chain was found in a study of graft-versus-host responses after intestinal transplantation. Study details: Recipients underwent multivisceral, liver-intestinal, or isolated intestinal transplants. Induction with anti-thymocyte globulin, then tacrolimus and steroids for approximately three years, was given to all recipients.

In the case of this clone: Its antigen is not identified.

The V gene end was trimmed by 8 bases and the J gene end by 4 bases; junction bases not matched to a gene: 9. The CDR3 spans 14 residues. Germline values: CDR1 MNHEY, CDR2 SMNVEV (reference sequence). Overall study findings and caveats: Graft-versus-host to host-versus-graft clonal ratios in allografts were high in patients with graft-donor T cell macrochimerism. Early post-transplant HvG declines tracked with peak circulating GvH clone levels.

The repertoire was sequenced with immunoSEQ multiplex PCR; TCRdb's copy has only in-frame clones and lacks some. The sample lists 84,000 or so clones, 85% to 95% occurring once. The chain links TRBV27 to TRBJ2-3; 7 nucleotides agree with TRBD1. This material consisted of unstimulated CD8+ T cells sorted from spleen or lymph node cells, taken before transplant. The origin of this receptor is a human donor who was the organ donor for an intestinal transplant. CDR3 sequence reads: CASARQGMADTQYF. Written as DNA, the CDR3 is TGTGCCAGCGCCAGACAGGGAATGGCAGATACGCAGTATTTT.